The 19 T cell receptor beta chains below were found in one sample sequenced in a study of T-cell memory formation after mild COVID-19. TCRdb fed the 5' RACE reads into MiXCR, producing one record per CDR3 protein. This table holds about 200,000 distinct CDR3 sequences, over 7.5% found once. Source material: PBMCs or a T cell subset sorted from them (not recorded which). These receptors all come from a man between 18 and 35 years old who had mild COVID-19 (a few samples of this study predate the infection). Cell type and time point are not known.

The chain joins TRBV7-9 to TRBJ1-4; TRBD1 aligns across 12 bases. The V gene end was trimmed by 5 bases and the J gene end by 10 bases; junction bases not matched to a gene: 8. Germline V lookup: CDR1 SEHNR, CDR2 FQNEAQ (reference sequence). This CDR3 has 15 amino acids. The CDR3 DNA reads TGTGCCAGCAGCACTATGGGGACAGGGGGCCTAAAACTGTTTTTT. This sequence encodes CASSTMGTGGLKLFF. Based on the CDR3 plus reference TRBV7-9 and TRBJ1-4, the full variable domain is DTGVSQNPRHKITKRGQNVTFRCDPISEHNRLYWYRQTLGQGPEFLTYFQNEAQLEKSRLLSDRFSAERPKGSFSTLEIQRTEQGDSAMYLCASSTMGTGGLKLFFGSGTQLSVL.

This clonotype was counted between two and nine times. The V gene is TRBV6-1, the J gene TRBJ1-1; a weak D match, TRBD1 (5 bases). V gave up 6 bases and J gave up 6 bases, with 8 bases separating them. Germline CDR1 is MNHNS and CDR2 is SASEGT. This CDR3 has 11 residues. The CDR3 loop is CASSWGAEAFF. Here the CDR3 DNA reads TGTGCCAGCAGCTGGGGGGCTGAAGCTTTCTTT.

This clonotype was counted between two and nine times. The chain couples TRBV9 to TRBJ2-2; the D gene is possibly TRBD2 (6 bases). Germline V gene lookup returns CDR1 SGDLS and CDR2 YYNGEE. Trimming took off 1 base at V and 3 bases at J, with 13 bases between the two ends. CDR3 length equals 16 residues. The CDR3 loop is CASSVTTGEDTGELFF. As DNA, the CDR3 is TGTGCCAGCAGCGTAACCACGGGGGAGGACACCGGGGAGCTGTTTTTT. Full variable domain (rest looked up from reference TRBV9 and TRBJ2-2): DSGVTQTPKHLITATGQRVTLRCSPRSGDLSVYWYQQSLDQGLQFLIQYYNGEERAKGNILERFSAQQFPDLHSELNLSSLELGDSALYFCASSVTTGEDTGELFFGEGSRLTVL.

The V and J genes are TRBV12-3 or TRBV12-4 and TRBJ2-1, with 15 bases fitting TRBD2. V gave up 5 bases and J gave up 9 bases; unmatched junction bases: 8. The CDR3 loop spans 16 amino acids. The CDR3 DNA sequence: TGTGCCAGCAGTCTCCGGACTAGCGGGGGGGCCTTTGAGCAGTTCTTC. Translating it yields CASSLRTSGGAFEQFF.

This clonotype appeared many times. The chain has TRBV5-1 and TRBJ2-5; D gene uncertain. The CDR3 has 12 residues. Germline loops: CDR1 SGHRS, CDR2 YFSETQ. V was trimmed by 1 base and J by 1 base, leaving 2 bases between them. CDR3 loop: CASSLTQETQYF. CDR3 in DNA: TGCGCCAGCAGCTTGACCCAAGAGACCCAGTACTTC. Variable domain in full (rest from reference TRBV5-1 and TRBJ2-5): KAGVTQTPRYLIKTRGQQVTLSCSPISGHRSVSWYQQTPGQGLQFLFEYFSETQRNKGNFPGRFSGRQFSNSRSEMNVSTLELGDSALYLCASSLTQETQYFGPGTRLLVL.

In its sample, this clonotype was seen a few times. This sequence joins TRBV12-3 or TRBV12-4 and TRBJ2-4; no firm D call. The CDR3 is made up of 14 amino acids. The V end was cut by 4 bases, the J end by 6 bases, with 13 bases between. The CDR3 nucleotides are TGTGCCAGCAGTTCCAATATACTCCTAAACATTCAGTACTTC. It codes for CASSSNILLNIQYF.

The CDR3: CASTRGIWDRGTDTQYF. In DNA form, the CDR3 reads TGTGCCAGCACCCGTGGGATTTGGGACAGGGGTACAGATACGCAGTATTTT. The chain links TRBV2 to TRBJ2-3; 10 bases fit TRBD1. The germline V gene has CDR1 SNHLY and CDR2 FYNNEI. The CDR3 has 17 amino acids. Germline trimming cut 7 bases from V and 3 bases from J; bases unmatched to any gene: 13. Full variable domain (rest looked up from reference TRBV2 and TRBJ2-3): EPEVTQTPSHQVTQMGQEVILRCVPISNHLYFYWYRQILGQKVEFLVSFYNNEISEKSEIFDDQFSVERPDGSNFTLKIRSTKLEDSAMYFCASTRGIWDRGTDTQYFGPGTRLTVL.

The chain joins TRBV6-5 to TRBJ1-3; no definite D call. Germline V lookup: CDR1 MNHEY, CDR2 SVGAGI. The V and J ends lost 2 bases and 4 bases respectively, with 15 bases between them. This CDR3 has 16 amino acids. In nucleotides, the CDR3 is TGTGCCAGCAGTTACGCGACCCCCTCTACAGGAAACACCATATATTTT. It translates to CASSYATPSTGNTIYF.

The CDR3 nucleotides are TGTGCCAGCAGTTTATTAGCGGGGTCTTCCTACGAGCAGTACTTC. Protein: CASSLLAGSSYEQYF. The genes are TRBV27 and TRBJ2-7; 8 bases line up with TRBD2. The CDR3 contains 15 residues. Germline V gives CDR1 MNHEY, CDR2 SMNVEV (reference sequence). V gave up 1 base and J gave up 1 base; unmatched junction bases: 3.

The V gene is TRBV6-1, the J gene TRBJ2-2; tentatively, D is TRBD1 or TRBD2 (7 bases each). In germline, CDR1 is MNHNS, CDR2 SASEGT. The length of the CDR3 is 16 residues. V lost 5 bases and J lost 6, with 19 bases in between. The CDR3 bases are TGTGCCAGCAGTACCCAGGGGGGGCGTATAGCCGGGGAGCTGTTTTTT. It translates to CASSTQGGRIAGELFF.

This clonotype was observed a few times. The chain joins TRBV18 to TRBJ1-5; no clear D gene. The ends were cut back, 2 bases at V and 3 bases at J, with 5 bases in the middle. The CDR3 is 13 residues long. Germline V gene lookup returns CDR1 KGHSH and CDR2 LQKENI. The CDR3 DNA sequence: TGTGCCAGCTCACCAGGGAACAATCAGCCCCAGCATTTT. Its protein is CASSPGNNQPQHF.

This sequence joins TRBV5-1 and TRBJ2-3, with 11 nucleotides matching TRBD2. The germline V gene encodes CDR1 SGHRS and CDR2 YFSETQ. The CDR3 contains 16 residues. Losses at the gene ends were 0 bases for V and 4 bases for J; bases not matched to a gene: 4. Here the CDR3 reads CASSLGRGLAADTQYF. CDR3 DNA sequence: TGCGCCAGCAGCTTGGGACGGGGACTAGCGGCAGATACGCAGTATTTT.

In its sample, this clonotype was seen a few times. The V gene is TRBV20-1, the J gene TRBJ1-5; D gene uncertain. The CDR3 contains 13 residues. With 3 bases removed from V and 3 bases from J, the gap between germline ends came to 9 bases. Germline V gene lookup returns CDR1 DFQATT and CDR2 SNEGSKA (reference sequence). The CDR3 sequence is CSASRPSNQPQHF. CDR3 nucleotide sequence: TGCAGTGCTAGTCGCCCATCCAATCAGCCCCAGCATTTT.

The genes are TRBV5-1 and TRBJ2-2, with D maybe TRBD2 (6 bases). The ends were cut back, 4 bases at V and 4 bases at J, with 14 bases in the middle. This CDR3 is built from 15 residues. The germline V gene encodes CDR1 SGHRS and CDR2 YFSETQ. CDR3 loop: CASSPRAGSTGELFF. CDR3 sequence (DNA): TGCGCCAGCAGCCCTAGGGCCGGGAGCACCGGGGAGCTGTTTTTT. The variable domain in full, completed from reference TRBV5-1 and TRBJ2-2, reads KAGVTQTPRYLIKTRGQQVTLSCSPISGHRSVSWYQQTPGQGLQFLFEYFSETQRNKGNFPGRFSGRQFSNSRSEMNVSTLELGDSALYLCASSPRAGSTGELFFGEGSRLTVL.

This clonotype was detected only a few times. In DNA form, the CDR3 reads TGTGCCAGCAGTGCCCTAGGGGGGCGGCCGGGCGAGCAGTACTTC. Protein product: CASSALGGRPGEQYF. The J gene is TRBJ2-7, the V gene TRBV25-1, with D tentatively TRBD1 or TRBD2 (6 bases each). The CDR3 runs 15 residues. CDR1 MGHDK and CDR2 SYGVNS come from the germline V gene. Trimming left V 4 bases short and J 6 bases short, with 19 bases between.

The chain has TRBV7-9 and TRBJ1-2, with D possibly matching TRBD1 (6 bases). CDR3 size: 15 residues. Trimming left V 2 bases short and J 3 bases short, with 13 bases between. CDR1 SEHNR and CDR2 FQNEAQ come from the germline V gene (reference sequence). The CDR3 nucleotides read TGTGCCAGCAGCTTACCCCCCCCAGGGGACTATGGCTACACCTTC. Protein sequence: CASSLPPPGDYGYTF.

The chain carries TRBV9 and TRBJ2-5; D might be TRBD2 (6 bases). CDR1 SGDLS and CDR2 YYNGEE come from the germline V gene. This CDR3 comprises 15 residues. V was clipped by 0 bases and J by 7 bases, with 16 bases between them. The CDR3 region has the DNA TGTGCCAGCAGCGTAGCTGGGACTGGGGCCGGGACCCAGTACTTC. It specifies CASSVAGTGAGTQYF. Based on the CDR3 plus reference TRBV9 and TRBJ2-5, the full variable domain is DSGVTQTPKHLITATGQRVTLRCSPRSGDLSVYWYQQSLDQGLQFLIQYYNGEERAKGNILERFSAQQFPDLHSELNLSSLELGDSALYFCASSVAGTGAGTQYFGPGTRLLVL.

The V gene is TRBV7-2, the J gene TRBJ2-7, with TRBD1 matching 7 bases. This CDR3 is 13 amino acids long. V shed 5 bases and J 6 bases; nucleotides not matched to a gene: 7. Germline values: CDR1 SGHTA, CDR2 FQGNSA. The CDR3 sequence: CASSPGQLVEQYF. In nucleotides, the CDR3 is TGTGCCAGCAGCCCGGGACAGTTGGTCGAGCAGTACTTC.

Ten or more counts support this clonotype. The CDR3 nucleotides are TGTGCCAGCAGAAAGAACCCGAACACTGAAGCTTTCTTT. Translating gives CASRKNPNTEAFF. The rearrangement links TRBV6-2 or TRBV6-3 to TRBJ1-1; D is unclear. V lost 6 bases, J lost 1 base, and 9 bases lay in between. CDR3 length equals 13 residues. Germline V lookup: CDR1 MNHEY, CDR2 SVGEGT.